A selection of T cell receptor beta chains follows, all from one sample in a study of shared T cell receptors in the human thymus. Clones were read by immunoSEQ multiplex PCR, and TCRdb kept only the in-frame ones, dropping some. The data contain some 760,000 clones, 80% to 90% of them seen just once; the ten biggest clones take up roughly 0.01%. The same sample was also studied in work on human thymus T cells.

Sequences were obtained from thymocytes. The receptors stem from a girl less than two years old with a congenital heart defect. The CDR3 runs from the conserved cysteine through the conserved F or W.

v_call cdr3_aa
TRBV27 CASSWDNKNIQYF
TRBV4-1 CASSQEDSGPRPYNEQFF
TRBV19 CASSPLKRDRGATNEKLFF
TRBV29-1 CSVRIRGPQETQYF
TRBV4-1 CASSHPRPLDGVKLFF
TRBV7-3 CASSLTSGGEQFF
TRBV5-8 CASSLGQTNTEAFF
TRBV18 CASSPPRTGPRSTGELFF
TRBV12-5 CASGLGQGNQPQHF
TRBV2 CASRTAFSMNTEAFF
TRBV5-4 CAGRFWGEANEKLFF
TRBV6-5 CASVGGADTEAFF
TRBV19 CASTVGQHVRGYTF
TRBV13 CASREGGASKETQYF
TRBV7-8 CASSLLPYGTSNTEAFF
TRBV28 CASNTDRGGGLGGNTEAFF
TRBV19 CASSIGQGGYNEQFF
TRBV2 CASRDSLNTEAFF
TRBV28 CASSHETGSLYGYTF
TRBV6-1 CASSGSGQVNEQFF
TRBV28 CASELTSGQPQHF
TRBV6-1 CASSEGQENSPLHF
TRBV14 CASSQDRSTGTVYF
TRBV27 CASSGRGLGEAFF
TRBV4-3 CASSEEVAGTKAHIQYF
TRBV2 CASDPRDRPNYGYTF
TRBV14 CASSQGQASALSEQYF
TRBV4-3 CASSQGLAGMADTQYF
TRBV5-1 CASSQVPSGYEQYF
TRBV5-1 CASSLEPQYDNYGYTF
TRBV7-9 CASRGLAAYEQYF
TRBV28 CASSIEGRKNTEAFF
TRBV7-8 CASSSQDTNEKLFF
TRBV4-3 CASSQDSKLAVSFSSYNEQFF
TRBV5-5 CASSLRQGGNTIYF
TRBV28 CASSSWTGAYLNYGYTF
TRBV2 CASSPRGKAGNTIYF
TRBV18 CASSRGQGPFNYGYTF
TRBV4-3 CASSQDGRERIDYGYTF
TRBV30 CAWSVLTGVHGYTF
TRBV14 CASSQMRGSREQFF
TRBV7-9 CASSPHPGQGDTEAFF
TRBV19 CASSIDRRSAFHQETQYF
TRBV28 CASRRRTGVQPQHF
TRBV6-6 CASSRQGNYGYTF
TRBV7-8 CASSMNSGWPREQYF
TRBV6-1 CASMEDRPNSYEQYF
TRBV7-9 CASSLAIGHDYEQYF
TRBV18 CASSPPTGEDGYTF
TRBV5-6 CASSLESRSSYEQYF
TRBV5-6 CASSQSPGTGDYGYTF
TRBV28 CASSSRSRTGVFNQPQHF
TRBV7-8 CASSLLTGTYEQYF